A single sample is the source of the 10 T cell receptor beta chains below, sequenced in a study of graft-versus-host responses after intestinal transplantation. Their antigens are not known. Data came from immunoSEQ multiplex PCR; TCRdb stores just in-frame clones and leaves some out. The data contain more than 65,000 clones, over 70% of them singletons. Sequencing used unstimulated CD4+ T cells sorted from spleen or lymph node cells, obtained before transplant. These receptors were taken from a human donor who was the organ donor for an intestinal transplant.

The V call is TRBV7-2, the J call TRBJ2-3; TRBD2 agrees at 8 bases. CDR3 size: 15 residues. The V gene end was trimmed by 2 bases and the J gene end by 3 bases; junction bases not matched to a gene: 4. Germline assignment: CDR1 SGHTA and CDR2 FQGNSA. The CDR3 DNA follows: TGTGCCAGCAGCTTACAGCGGGGGTTGACAGATACGCAGTATTTT. Protein sequence: CASSLQRGLTDTQYF.

The chain recombines TRBV6-1 with TRBJ2-7, with D possibly TRBD2 on 7 matching bases. This CDR3 contains 14 residues. Germline CDR1 is MNHNS and CDR2 is SASEGT. V was clipped by 7 bases and J by 0 bases, with 13 bases between them. Here the CDR3 DNA reads TGTGCCAGCAATAGGGGGGGCAGCTCCTACGAGCAGTACGTC. Protein sequence: CASNRGGSSYEQYV.

The J gene is TRBJ1-6, the V gene TRBV7-8, with a tentative D call TRBD1 (6 bases). The CDR3 is 13 amino acids. Per the germline V gene, CDR1 is SGHVS and CDR2 is FQNEAQ. The germline V and J ends were trimmed by 2 bases and 10 bases, with 9 bases remaining between them. CDR3 sequence reads: CASSLPGDSPLHF. The DNA for the CDR3 is TGTGCCAGCAGCTTACCAGGGGACTCACCCCTCCACTTT. Full variable domain (outside the CDR3, taken from reference TRBV7-8 and TRBJ1-6): GAGVSQSPRYKVAKRGQDVALRCDPISGHVSLFWYQQALGQGPEFLTYFQNEAQLDKSGLPSDRFFAERPEGSVSTLKIQRTQQEDSAVYLCASSLPGDSPLHFGNGTRLTVT.

This chain links TRBV6-1 with TRBJ1-1; D uncertain. The CDR3 loop spans 11 amino acids. Between the trimmed V and J ends, which lost 9 bases and 7 bases, there was a span of 12 bases. The germline V gene encodes CDR1 MNHNS and CDR2 SASEGT. DNA for the CDR3: TGTGCCAGTCGCTCAGAGGTTGAAGCTTTCTTT. Its translation: CASRSEVEAFF.

V is TRBV7-3 and J is TRBJ1-2; 7 bases agree with TRBD1. The ends lost 4 bases at V and 4 bases at J; junction bases unmatched: 6. The V gene's germline CDR1 is SGHTA and CDR2 FQGTGA. The CDR3 is 14 residues long. The CDR3 protein is CASSSRQGSYGYTF. The CDR3 region has the DNA TGTGCCAGCAGCTCCCGACAGGGCAGCTATGGCTACACCTTC.

This clone has more than one count but fewer than ten. V is TRBV6-1 and J is TRBJ2-3; D is possibly TRBD1 (6 bases). The CDR3 is 15 amino acids. Trimming shortened V by 4 bases and J by 1 base, and 12 bases separated the two germline ends. Germline loops: CDR1 MNHNS, CDR2 SASEGT. CDR3 sequence (DNA): TGTGCCAGCAGTGTCCCGGGACACGGCACAGATACGCAGTATTTT. Protein sequence: CASSVPGHGTDTQYF.

The chain is built from TRBV25-1 and TRBJ1-4; perhaps TRBD1 as D (6 bases). Germline V gene sequence: CDR1 MGHDK, CDR2 SYGVNS. V was pared by 7 bases and J by 5 bases, with 14 bases between. There are 14 residues in the CDR3. The CDR3 DNA reads TGTGCCAGCACCTTGGGGGCGCCAAATGAAAAACTGTTTTTT. It codes for CASTLGAPNEKLFF.

The chain couples TRBV5-1 to TRBJ2-2, with D tentatively TRBD2 (7 bases). CDR3 length equals 13 residues. V lost 6 bases, J lost 4 bases, and 10 bases lay in between. In germline, CDR1 is SGHRS, CDR2 YFSETQ. CDR3 in amino acids: CASTGGRTGELFF. The DNA for the CDR3 is TGCGCCAGCACCGGGGGGCGCACCGGGGAGCTGTTTTTT.

The chain couples TRBV6-1 to TRBJ1-5; D is uncertain. Trimming removed 0 bases at V and 10 bases at J, with 13 bases between. Germline CDR1 and CDR2: MNHNS and SASEGT. This CDR3 comprises 14 residues. CDR3 sequence reads: CASSEAFTFSPQHF. CDR3 DNA sequence: TGTGCCAGCAGTGAAGCGTTTACTTTTTCCCCCCAGCATTTT.

This chain connects TRBV28 to TRBJ2-7; 7 positions match TRBD1. V trimming: 4 bases; J trimming: 4 bases; junction bases outside the gene matches: 10. Germline CDR1 MDHEN, CDR2 SYDVKM. The CDR3 is 15 amino acids. The CDR3 loop reads CASSSAGTVPYEQYV. The DNA of the CDR3 is TGTGCCAGCAGTTCGGCCGGGACAGTCCCTTACGAGCAGTACGTC.